Each of the 9 T cell receptor beta chains below was sequenced from the same sample in a study of CD8+CD57+ T cells in acquired aplastic anemia (dated by TCRdb to 2017 to 2018). The sequencer listed for this sample is Illumina HiSeq 2000. Genomic DNA served as template for TCR beta VDJ combination and CDR3 sequence profiling. Starting from the raw public reads, TCRdb applied fastp trimming at Q25, assembled clones with MiXCR and retained in-frame beta chains. Rows with one shared CDR3 protein collapse into an entry with the most common genes and DNA. The sample has fewer than 300,000 distinct CDR3 sequences on record, 82% of them singletons. The ten largest clones capture about 41% of the sample. Flow cytometry had shown CD8+CD57+ cell expansion in the patients selected for sequencing. Source material: sorted CD4+, CD8+, or CD8+CD57+ T cells (not recorded which) from PBMCs. These receptors originate from a human donor with aplastic anemia.

Ten or more counts support this clonotype. This chain connects TRBV27 to TRBJ2-1; D not certain. V was shortened by 4 bases and J by 10 bases, with 11 bases between the two germline ends. The CDR3 length is 12 residues. Germline V gives CDR1 MNHEY, CDR2 SMNVEV (reference sequence). The CDR3 spells CASSWVQGEQFF. The CDR3 region has the DNA TGTGCCAGCAGTTGGGTTCAAGGCGAGCAGTTCTTC.

The chain joins TRBV9 to TRBJ1-1; D unresolved. V gave up 0 bases and J gave up 11 bases, with 20 bases separating them. This CDR3 contains 15 residues. Germline loops: CDR1 SGDLS, CDR2 YYNGEE. CDR3 in DNA: TGTGCCAGCAGCGTAGAGTCAAATACGCACTCTTTTGCTTTCTTT. Translation gives CASSVESNTHSFAFF.

The chain carries TRBV9 and TRBJ2-1; the D gene is possibly TRBD1 (6 bases). CDR1 and CDR2 from the germline V gene are SGDLS and YYNGEE. Between the trimmed V and J ends, which lost 7 bases and 16 bases, there was a span of 18 bases. This CDR3 is built from 11 residues. The CDR3 DNA reads TGTGCCAGCGGGAGAGGGGGTGAAAAATTCTTC. It is translated as CASGRGGEKFF.

As concerns this clonotype: This CDR3 is missing its conserved last phenylalanine or tryptophan, likely due to a read error. The chain couples TRBV9 to TRBJ2-3; D not resolved. CDR1 is SGDLS and CDR2 is YYNGEE in the germline V gene. V was pared by 3 bases and J by 10 bases, with 12 bases between. This CDR3 spans 12 amino acids. DNA of the CDR3: TGTGCCAGCAGCGCTTCACCGGATGCGCAGTATATT. Protein sequence: CASSASPDAQYI.

The rearrangement uses TRBV11-3 and TRBJ2-7, with 7 bases lining up with TRBD1. The CDR3 is made up of 14 amino acids. In germline, CDR1 is SGHNT, CDR2 YENEEA. Unmatched junction bases numbered 4, after V lost 0 bases and J lost 5 bases. The CDR3 bases are TGTGCCAGCAGCTTAGATCTGACAGGGAACGAGCAGTACTTC. Residues: CASSLDLTGNEQYF.

A word on this clonotype: A junction end diverges from the germline sequence, so it may reflect a read error. V and J are TRBV20-1 and TRBJ1-4; D may be TRBD1 (6 bases). The CDR3 length is 13 residues. Per the germline V gene, CDR1 is DFQATT and CDR2 is SNEGSKA (reference sequence). The CDR3 DNA is TGCAGTGCTAGAGATGGGGACAATGAAAAACCGTTTTTT. Amino acid sequence: CSARDGDNEKPFF.

Concerning this clonotype itself: The DNA is left out, because the CDR3 cannot be placed on it with certainty; the CDR3 is given as TCRdb lists it. The V gene is TRBV7-9, the J gene TRBJ2-6; the table's D call, TRBD1, has no DNA check behind it. Germline assignment: CDR1 SEHNR and CDR2 FQNEAQ (reference sequence). The CDR3 comprises 15 residues, both ends counted. This chain's CDR3 is CASSLVPGGLFFGTF.

Concerning this clonotype itself: The conserved phenylalanine or tryptophan normally closing the CDR3 is absent here, so this likely arose from a read error. Because the CDR3's place on the DNA is in doubt, the DNA is left out and the CDR3 is given as listed by TCRdb. The gene calls are TRBV2 and TRBJ2-3; TRBD1, as called in the table, went unchecked against the DNA. A total of 14 residues make up the CDR3, ends included. Germline values: CDR1 SNHLY, CDR2 FYNNEI. The CDR3 loop is CASGFGGTHDKYYV.

The chain has TRBV20-1 and TRBJ2-3; 9 bases are shared with TRBD2. CDR3 length: 14 residues. Germline trimming cut 3 bases from V and 6 bases from J; bases unmatched to any gene: 7. Germline loops: CDR1 DFQATT, CDR2 SNEGSKA (reference sequence). CDR3 residues: CSASLAGSLDTQYF. The CDR3 nucleotides read TGCAGTGCTAGCCTAGCGGGGTCGCTGGATACGCAGTATTTT.